The sequence of this TCR beta chain was determined in a study of shared clonotypes between healthy human individuals. Study findings and constraints: The naive CD4 repertoires of four donors were compared, and 5% to 6.5% of clonotypes were shared. Collection of samples was limited to blood; tissue repertoires likely differ.

The CD4+ fraction was divided into a CD45RA+ naive subset and a CD45RA-negative memory subset. The table lists this clone with a few counts. Its antigen is unidentified. Generated by immunoSEQ multiplex PCR, the TCRdb table keeps only in-frame clones and is missing some. The table lists nearly 750,000 clones, over 55% of them singletons, with under 2% in the top ten. With 3 bases removed from V and 1 base from J, the gap between germline ends came to 7 bases. The CDR3 covers 14 residues. The germline gives CDR1 SEHNR, CDR2 FQNEAQ (reference sequence). Sequences were obtained from memory CD4+ T cells sorted from blood. The subset is: CD45RA-negative fraction. J is TRBJ1-5 and V is TRBV7-9; D unclear. The source is a woman aged 30 to 39 in good health. The CDR3 sequence is CASSFGKSNQPQHF. CDR3 in DNA: TGTGCCAGCAGCTTTGGTAAAAGCAATCAGCCCCAGCATTTT.